Listed here are 8 T cell receptor beta chains from one sample, sequenced in a study of blood T cell repertoires in COVID-19. The repertoire was sequenced with immunoSEQ multiplex PCR; TCRdb's copy has only in-frame clones and lacks some. In the table there are around 300,000 clones, roughly nine tenths of which are singletons. Sequences were obtained from peripheral blood. The receptors come from a woman in her thirties or forties who had recovered from COVID-19.

The gene calls are TRBV19 and TRBJ2-5; 11 bases fit TRBD2. The CDR3 totals 14 residues. V was clipped by 5 bases and J by 1 base; unmatched bases: 0. From germline, CDR1 is LNHDA and CDR2 SQIVND (reference sequence). The CDR3 coding sequence is TGTGCCAGTAGTGGGACTAGCGGCCAAGAGACCCAGTACTTC. It yields the protein CASSGTSGQETQYF.

For the CDR3, the DNA is TGTGCCAGCAGCTCGCCCGTGACAGACGTGTGGTCCAATGAGCAGTTCTTC. Translated, it gives CASSSPVTDVWSNEQFF. The rearrangement uses TRBV5-5 and TRBJ2-1; D is perhaps TRBD1 (5 bases). The CDR3 is 17 residues long. V dropped 3 bases and J dropped 6 bases, with 22 bases sitting between them. From germline, CDR1 is SGHKS and CDR2 YYEKEE (reference sequence). Using reference TRBV5-5 and TRBJ2-1 for the parts outside the CDR3, the full variable domain is DAGVTQSPTHLIKTRGQQVTLRCSPISGHKSVSWYQQVLGQGPQFIFQYYEKEERGRGNFPDRFSARQFPNYSSELNVNALLLGDSALYLCASSSPVTDVWSNEQFFGPGTRLTVL.

The chain couples TRBV6-5 to TRBJ2-7; D perhaps matches TRBD1 (6 bases). The germline V gene encodes CDR1 MNHEY and CDR2 SVGAGI. The CDR3 length is 14 residues. The germline V and J ends were trimmed by 8 bases and 0 bases, with 14 bases remaining between them. The CDR3 region has the DNA TGTGCCAGCCGGTCCAGGACAGACTCCTACGAGCAGTACTTC. Its translation: CASRSRTDSYEQYF.

The V and J genes are TRBV11-2 and TRBJ2-1; TRBD2 matches 10 bases. Unmatched junction bases numbered 4, after V lost 2 bases and J lost 3 bases. Germline V gene data show CDR1 as SGHAT and CDR2 as FQNNGV. CDR3 length: 16 amino acids. The CDR3 reads CASSLRTSGFYNEQFF. CDR3 bases: TGTGCCAGCAGCTTACGGACTAGCGGATTCTACAATGAGCAGTTCTTC.

The chain is built from TRBV6-2 or TRBV6-3 and TRBJ1-5, with a possible D match to TRBD1 (6 bases). V gave up 0 bases and J gave up 2 bases, with 8 bases separating them. CDR3 length equals 15 residues. Per the germline V gene, CDR1 is MNHEY and CDR2 is SVGEGT. The CDR3 DNA follows: TGTGCCAGCAGTTACTCACAGGGAGGCAATCAGCCCCAGCATTTT. Its protein product is CASSYSQGGNQPQHF.

The chain carries TRBV28 and TRBJ2-5; D may be TRBD1 (5 bases). The CDR3 runs 13 residues. CDR1 MDHEN and CDR2 SYDVKM come from the germline V gene. Trimming cost V 7 bases and J 5 bases, with 14 bases left between them. The CDR3 bases are TGTGCCAGCACTTACAGGCTCGGGGAGACCCAGTACTTC. Amino acid sequence: CASTYRLGETQYF.

This clone came up a few times. V gene TRBV30 combines with J gene TRBJ1-1, with 8 bases identical to TRBD1. Trimming at V came to 4 bases and at J to 5 bases, leaving 6 bases not matched to a gene. Germline V lookup: CDR1 GTSNPN, CDR2 SVGIG (reference sequence). The CDR3 loop spans 13 amino acids. CDR3 amino acids: CAWTGTGGTEAFF. Here the CDR3 DNA reads TGTGCCTGGACCGGGACAGGTGGGACTGAAGCTTTCTTT.

Comments on this clone: Other nucleotide sequences in the sample specify the same CDR3. The rearrangement links TRBV19 to TRBJ2-3; TRBD1 matches 7 bases. CDR1 is LNHDA and CDR2 is SQIVND in the germline V gene (reference sequence). Losses at the gene ends were 3 bases for V and 3 bases for J; bases not matched to a gene: 3. This CDR3 region has 14 residues. The CDR3 protein is CASSILDRTDTQYF. CDR3 bases: TGTGCCAGTAGTATTCTGGACAGGACAGATACGCAGTATTTT.